These 4 T cell receptor beta chains originate from one sample sequenced in a study of radiotherapy plus CTLA-4 blockade in lung cancer listed by TCRdb under 2018. The library was made by the immunoSEQ multiplex PCR assay. As stored in TCRdb, this immuneACCESS dataset retains in-frame rearrangements with V and J assigned. A fraction of the clones does not appear; measured against another copy, unresolved V genes explain less than half of the discrepancy, and the remainder lacks a known reason. This sample gives 40,000 to 45,000 clones in total; more than 60% of them show up just once. The ten most abundant clones make up around a tenth of the sample. The sample consisted of peripheral blood, taken from a patient treated with radiotherapy plus ipilimumab. The receptors were sampled from a human donor with non-small cell lung cancer who had stable disease on radiotherapy plus ipilimumab.

This clone has just a few counts. The rearrangement joins TRBV18 to TRBJ2-7, with D hard to call. Germline V lookup: CDR1 KGHSH, CDR2 LQKENI. Trimming pared 2 bases from V and 3 bases from J, leaving 8 bases between. The CDR3 sequence is 13 residues long. The CDR3 region has the DNA TGTGCCAGCTCACCAGCAGATCTCTACGAGCAGTACTTC. The encoded protein is CASSPADLYEQYF.

The J gene is TRBJ1-1, the V gene TRBV2; D unresolved. The CDR3 sequence is 12 residues long. V was pared by 7 bases and J by 7 bases, with 13 bases between. Germline V gene lookup returns CDR1 SNHLY and CDR2 FYNNEI. The CDR3 protein is CASNSGRGEAFF. The CDR3 region has the DNA TGTGCCAGCAACTCAGGCCGGGGTGAAGCTTTCTTT.

The J gene is TRBJ1-5, the V gene TRBV28; D gene uncertain. The CDR3 is made up of 13 amino acids. The V end was cut by 5 bases, the J end by 8 bases, with 13 bases between. Germline CDR1 and CDR2: MDHEN and SYDVKM. The CDR3 sequence is CASSPNPREPQHF. The CDR3 coding sequence is TGTGCCAGCAGTCCGAACCCTCGGGAGCCCCAGCATTTT.

The chain is built from TRBV7-8 and TRBJ1-2; 7 bases map to TRBD1. Trimming cost V 2 bases and J 2 bases; bases outside gene matches: 8. This CDR3 contains 16 residues. Germline assignment: CDR1 SGHVS and CDR2 FQNEAQ. CDR3 nucleotides: TGTGCCAGCAGCTTACAAACCGGGACAGTCAACTATGGCTACACCTTC. It codes for CASSLQTGTVNYGYTF.